This T cell receptor (beta chain) was identified during a study of T cells after posttransplantation cyclophosphamide. Whole-study findings and limits: Recipient CMV seropositivity and CMV reactivation strongly tracked TRB clonality. Donor-recipient repertoire similarity was low at 1-2 months, rising over year one.

Regarding this clone: Its antigen is unidentified.

Treatment was busulfan-fludarabine conditioning, a marrow graft, and cyclophosphamide on days +3 and +4. V lost 4 bases, J lost 6 bases, and 4 bases stayed unmatched. CDR1 and CDR2 from the germline V gene are MGHDK and SYGVNS. The CDR3 consists of 14 residues. Generated by immunoSEQ multiplex PCR, the TCRdb table keeps only in-frame clones and is missing some. The sample holds 9,500 to 15,000 clones, and no clone turns up only once. The sequence was obtained from a female patient in her thirties or forties who received an allogeneic stem cell transplant from a related donor, was CMV-positive, and had acute GVHD only. Some T cells may be provided by the graft donor. This chain links TRBV25-1 with TRBJ1-4; 8 nucleotides match TRBD1. Here the sequenced sample was PBMCs, taken after allogeneic stem cell transplant with posttransplant cyclophosphamide. CDR3 sequence (DNA): TGTGCCAGCAGTGTGACAGGGGCTCATGAAAAACTGTTTTTT. It yields the protein CASSVTGAHEKLFF.